The 28 T cell receptor beta chains below were found in one sample sequenced in a study of Graves' ophthalmopathy and Graves' hyperthyroidism. The study amplified TCR beta CDR3 regions using RNA transcripts. HTBI-primed first-round RT-PCR preceded second-round multiplex PCR. TCRdb recomputed calls from the multiplex PCR reads with MiXCR, one row per CDR3 protein. The sample lists 580,000 or so distinct CDR3 sequences; roughly 39% were seen once. The sequenced sample was peripheral blood or thyroid tissue (not recorded which). These receptors all stem from an adult man with Graves' hyperthyroidism.

The chain links TRBV2 to TRBJ1-2; TRBD1 matches at 8 bases. Germline CDR1 and CDR2: SNHLY and FYNNEI. The V and J ends lost 6 bases and 4 bases, in that order; junction bases with no gene match: 10. CDR3 length equals 15 residues. For the CDR3, the DNA is TGTGCCAGCAGGGGACGGACAGGGTCCGGCTATGGCTACACCTTC. This translates into CASRGRTGSGYGYTF. Filled out from reference TRBV2 and TRBJ1-2, the complete variable domain reads EPEVTQTPSHQVTQMGQEVILRCVPISNHLYFYWYRQILGQKVEFLVSFYNNEISEKSEIFDDQFSVERPDGSNFTLKIRSTKLEDSAMYFCASRGRTGSGYGYTFGSGTRLTVV.

This clonotype was recorded at least ten times. The chain joins TRBV6-4 to TRBJ1-1, with 8 bases identical to TRBD1. The CDR3 sequence is 15 residues long. After removal of 2 bases from V and 3 bases from J, the junction contained 5 bases not matched to a gene. CDR1 is MRHNA and CDR2 is SNTAGT in the germline V gene. CDR3 in amino acids: CASSDTDRVHTEAFF. CDR3 in DNA: TGTGCCAGCAGTGACACGGACAGGGTCCACACTGAAGCTTTCTTT.

In its sample, this clonotype was seen many times. The chain uses TRBV5-1 and TRBJ1-3; D remains ambiguous. Germline values: CDR1 SGHRS, CDR2 YFSETQ. With 0 bases removed from V and 0 bases from J, the gap between germline ends came to 7 bases. This CDR3 is 15 amino acids long. The CDR3, as DNA: TGCGCCAGCAGCTTGGACCACAGCTCTGGAAACACCATATATTTT. As protein: CASSLDHSSGNTIYF.

J is TRBJ2-7 and V is TRBV5-1; D uncertain. Germline V gene sequence: CDR1 SGHRS, CDR2 YFSETQ. The germline V and J ends were trimmed by 2 bases and 4 bases, with 10 bases remaining between them. This CDR3 spans 13 amino acids. The CDR3 DNA sequence: TGCGCCAGCAGCTTTATCCCCCGGTACGAGCAGTACTTC. This encodes CASSFIPRYEQYF.

This clonotype came up once. This chain uses TRBV15 with TRBJ2-3, with 10 bases fitting TRBD2. J was trimmed by 6 bases and V by 0 bases; bases with no gene match: 6. The germline CDR1 and CDR2 sequences are LNHNV and YYDKDF (reference sequence). The CDR3 spans 16 residues. The CDR3 DNA is TGTGCCACCAGCAGAGAGAGCGGGAGGGCCGAGGATACGCAGTATTTT. Its translation: CATSRESGRAEDTQYF.

This clonotype has ten or more counts. The genes are TRBV2 and TRBJ1-6; TRBD1 matches 7 bases. The ends lost 3 bases at V and 6 bases at J; junction bases unmatched: 2. Germline-derived CDR1 and CDR2 are SNHLY and FYNNEI. The CDR3 totals 14 residues. The CDR3 loop is CASSDRGFNSPLHF. The CDR3 DNA follows: TGTGCCAGCAGTGACAGGGGGTTTAATTCACCCCTCCACTTT.

A few counts support this clonotype. The CDR3 loop is CATQIPSGNTEAFF. The DNA of the CDR3 is TGTGCCACGCAGATCCCCTCTGGAAACACTGAAGCTTTCTTT. The genes are TRBV10-3 and TRBJ1-1; no clear D gene. Germline loops: CDR1 ENHRY, CDR2 SYGVKD. Deletions cut 10 bases from V and 2 bases from J, with 17 bases between. The CDR3 covers 14 residues.

Ten or more counts support this clonotype. V is TRBV14 and J is TRBJ1-1, with D possibly matching TRBD1 (6 bases). CDR3 length: 14 amino acids. Per germline, CDR1 SGHDN and CDR2 FVKESK. The V and J ends lost 4 bases and 10 bases respectively, with 19 bases between them. CDR3 amino acids: CASSPSDSRRGAFF. CDR3 bases: TGTGCCAGCAGCCCTTCGGACAGCCGACGGGGAGCTTTCTTT.

Turning to this clonotype: Since a much larger clone is just one base distant, this may be a read error. This chain links TRBV6-6 with TRBJ1-2, with D possibly being TRBD1 (5 bases). Looked up from germline, CDR1 is MNHNY and CDR2 is SVGAGI (reference sequence). Trimming shortened V by 7 bases and J by 6 bases, and 15 bases separated the two germline ends. CDR3 length equals 13 residues. The CDR3 DNA follows: TGTGCCAGCACCCGACGGACACAGGATGGCTACACCTTC. It specifies CASTRRTQDGYTF.

There are many counts of this clonotype. The chain couples TRBV2 to TRBJ2-2; D is undetermined. V lost 3 bases, J lost 5 bases, and 10 bases lay in between. The CDR3 extends over 14 amino acids. Germline loops: CDR1 SNHLY, CDR2 FYNNEI. The CDR3 protein is CASSENSKTGELFF. The CDR3 region has the DNA TGTGCCAGCAGTGAGAACAGTAAGACCGGGGAGCTGTTTTTT.

This clonotype was counted many times. The chain uses TRBV5-1 and TRBJ1-5; TRBD1 aligns across 7 bases. In germline, CDR1 is SGHRS, CDR2 YFSETQ. J was trimmed by 0 bases and V by 5 bases; bases with no gene match: 11. The CDR3 sequence is 17 residues long. The CDR3 region has the DNA TGCGCCAGCAGTTCATCCGGGACAGCATATAGCAATCAGCCCCAGCATTTT. Protein: CASSSSGTAYSNQPQHF.

As to this clonotype: One end of the junction varies from germline; a read error may be responsible. The rearrangement links TRBV19 to TRBJ2-7; tentative D call: TRBD2 (5 bases). The CDR3 sequence is 15 residues long. Per the germline V gene, CDR1 is LNHDA and CDR2 is SQIVND (reference sequence). The CDR3 nucleotides are TGTGCCAGTTCAACGAACGGATTCGAGGGCTACGAGCGGTACTTC. Residues: CASSTNGFEGYERYF.

This clonotype was counted at least ten times. The chain recombines TRBV7-3 with TRBJ2-7; D uncertain. The CDR3 extends over 15 amino acids. The V gene lost 5 bases and the J gene lost 0 bases, with 14 bases spanning the gap. Germline V gene sequence: CDR1 SGHTA, CDR2 FQGTGA. Written as DNA, the CDR3 is TGTGCCAGCAGCCCCTCCCCGGCAGGCTCCTACGAGCAGTACTTC. This gives the protein CASSPSPAGSYEQYF.

The chain combines TRBV6-2 or TRBV6-3 with TRBJ2-7, with TRBD2 as a possible D gene (5 bases). The CDR3 is 13 amino acids. The V gene lost 6 bases and the J gene lost 3 bases, with 12 bases spanning the gap. The germline V gene encodes CDR1 MNHEY and CDR2 SVGEGT. CDR3 region: CASRPGSLYEQYF. CDR3 DNA: TGTGCCAGCAGACCGGGATCCCTCTACGAGCAGTACTTC.

This clonotype has more than one count but fewer than ten. The V gene is TRBV9, the J gene TRBJ2-1, with 9 nucleotides matching TRBD2. Losses at the gene ends were 0 bases for V and 4 bases for J; bases not matched to a gene: 8. CDR1 SGDLS and CDR2 YYNGEE come from the germline V gene. CDR3 length equals 17 residues. CDR3 coding DNA: TGTGCCAGCAGCGTAGTGGATATGGGACTAGCTTACAATGAGCAGTTCTTC. Encoded protein: CASSVVDMGLAYNEQFF. The whole variable domain, remainder taken from reference TRBV9 and TRBJ2-1, is DSGVTQTPKHLITATGQRVTLRCSPRSGDLSVYWYQQSLDQGLQFLIQYYNGEERAKGNILERFSAQQFPDLHSELNLSSLELGDSALYFCASSVVDMGLAYNEQFFGPGTRLTVL.

The chain carries TRBV10-1 and TRBJ1-1, with a tentative D call TRBD1 (6 bases). Per the germline V gene, CDR1 is WNHNN and CDR2 is SYGVQD (reference sequence). V dropped 7 bases and J dropped 0 bases, with 9 bases sitting between them. This CDR3 contains 13 residues. CDR3 in DNA: TGCGCCAGCAAGACAGGCATGAACACTGAAGCTTTCTTT. Protein sequence: CASKTGMNTEAFF.

This chain uses TRBV29-1 with TRBJ2-7; maybe TRBD2 (5 bases). V lost 7 bases and J 4 bases, leaving 17 bases between the germline ends. The CDR3 has 13 amino acids. CDR1 is SQVTM, CDR2 ANQGSEA, per germline. The CDR3 loop is CSAEDGVIYEQYF. CDR3 bases: TGCAGCGCCGAGGACGGGGTTATTTACGAGCAGTACTTC.

This clonotype was detected ten times or more. CDR3 in DNA: TGCAGCGTTGAAGCAGGAGGGTCCCGGAGGGAGCAGTACTTC. Protein product: CSVEAGGSRREQYF. This rearrangement joins TRBV29-1 to TRBJ2-7, with D tentatively TRBD2 (6 bases). V lost 1 base and J lost 7, with 17 bases in between. This CDR3 is 14 amino acids long. In germline, CDR1 is SQVTM, CDR2 ANQGSEA.

This clonotype showed up many times. This sequence joins TRBV5-1 and TRBJ1-2; 8 bases match TRBD1. CDR1 is SGHRS, CDR2 YFSETQ, per germline. J lost 3 bases, V lost 0 bases, and 4 bases had no gene match. The CDR3 contains 15 residues. CDR3 sequence reads: CASSLDTGGHYGYTF. DNA of the CDR3: TGCGCCAGCAGCTTGGATACAGGGGGTCACTATGGCTACACCTTC.

This chain uses TRBV20-1 with TRBJ2-5; D is uncertain. The V end lost 3 bases, the J end lost 4 bases, and 12 bases lay between the germline ends. Germline V gene data show CDR1 as DFQATT and CDR2 as SNEGSKA (reference sequence). The CDR3 consists of 13 residues. The CDR3 sequence is CSASQGIGETQYF. Written as DNA, the CDR3 is TGCAGTGCTAGCCAAGGGATTGGAGAGACCCAGTACTTC.

V and J are TRBV6-5 and TRBJ1-6; perhaps TRBD1 as D (6 bases). The CDR3 has 16 residues. Germline CDR1 is MNHEY and CDR2 is SVGAGI. The V gene lost 5 bases and the J gene lost 6 bases, with 17 bases spanning the gap. This CDR3 is CASSQQGRGLNSPLHF. DNA for the CDR3: TGTGCCAGCAGTCAACAGGGCCGGGGGCTTAATTCACCCCTCCACTTT.

This clonotype was counted only a few times. One junction end disagrees with the germline gene, perhaps due to a read error. The genes are TRBV10-3 and TRBJ1-1, with 8 bases identical to TRBD1. The CDR3 is 15 residues long. Germline V gene sequence: CDR1 ENHRY, CDR2 SYGVKD. CDR3 bases: TGTGCCAGCAGTTTCCCCGGACAGGGAATCACTGAAGCTTTCTTT. Amino acids: CASSFPGQGITEAFF.

V and J are TRBV6-6 and TRBJ2-7, with D possibly being TRBD2 (7 bases). Germline CDR1 is MNHNY and CDR2 is SVGAGI (reference sequence). CDR3 length: 14 amino acids. Trimming took off 6 bases at V and 4 bases at J, with 16 bases between the two ends. CDR3 DNA sequence: TGTGCCAGCAGCAAGGGGGGGTCACTGTACGAGCAGTACTTC. Protein sequence: CASSKGGSLYEQYF.

This clonotype showed up many times. V usage is TRBV9 and J usage is TRBJ2-7; TRBD2 might be the D (5 bases). Germline CDR1 is SGDLS and CDR2 is YYNGEE. This CDR3 is built from 15 residues. V dropped 4 bases and J dropped 0 bases, with 14 bases sitting between them. The CDR3 DNA reads TGTGCCAGCAGCCATCTGCGGGCGAACTCCTACGAGCAGTACTTC. This codes for CASSHLRANSYEQYF.

The chain combines TRBV6-6 with TRBJ1-2; no clear D. Per the germline V gene, CDR1 is MNHNY and CDR2 is SVGAGI (reference sequence). The CDR3 spans 12 residues. Trimming removed 5 bases at V and 8 bases at J, with 12 bases between. In DNA, the CDR3 is TGTGCCAGCAGTGGACGACTTGACGGCTACACCTTC. Amino acid sequence: CASSGRLDGYTF.

This clonotype was counted ten times or more. The chain joins TRBV2 to TRBJ1-2, with 7 bases fitting TRBD1. The ends lost 7 bases at V and 11 bases at J; junction bases unmatched: 4. Germline values: CDR1 SNHLY, CDR2 FYNNEI. The length of the CDR3 is 10 residues. The CDR3 DNA sequence: TGTGCCAGCACTAGGGACAGATACACCTTC. It is translated as CASTRDRYTF. Combining the CDR3 with reference TRBV2 and TRBJ1-2 gives the whole variable domain EPEVTQTPSHQVTQMGQEVILRCVPISNHLYFYWYRQILGQKVEFLVSFYNNEISEKSEIFDDQFSVERPDGSNFTLKIRSTKLEDSAMYFCASTRDRYTFGSGTRLTVV.

The table lists this clonotype with many counts. This sequence joins TRBV20-1 and TRBJ2-7; 8 positions match TRBD2. The germline gives CDR1 DFQATT, CDR2 SNEGSKA (reference sequence). This CDR3 is built from 15 residues. The ends lost 5 bases at V and 5 bases at J; junction bases unmatched: 14. The CDR3 DNA reads as TGCAGTGCTCCCGCTCCGAGCGGGAGTGTCCACGAGCAGTACTTC. It encodes CSAPAPSGSVHEQYF.

The chain employs TRBV27 and TRBJ1-5; 7 bases are shared with TRBD1. V trimming: 5 bases; J trimming: 3 bases; junction bases outside the gene matches: 7. Germline V CDR1 and CDR2: MNHEY, SMNVEV (reference sequence). CDR3 length equals 15 residues. CDR3 in DNA: TGTGCCAGCAGTCAGCTCGACAGGGCCAATCAGCCCCAGCATTTT. Translation gives CASSQLDRANQPQHF.